This is a list of T cell receptor beta chains from one sample in a study of control samples from healthy donors and cancer patients. Sequenced by immunoSEQ multiplex PCR; TCRdb stores in-frame clones only, minus some. The table shows roughly 88,000 clones, with approximately 80% occurring only once. Material: blood. These receptors were collected from a man aged 30 to 39 in good health. Both conserved end residues are part of each CDR3. D genes are given only for firm matches. Some rows have no size entry. The others give once, few or many, or a class for an expanded clone.

>TRBD1|.|TRBJ2-7|15|TRBV27
CASEIRDRPPHGQYF
TGTGCCAGCGAAATCCGGGACAGGCCTCCGCACGGGCAGTACTTC
>TRBD1|.|TRBJ1-2|17|TRBV28
CASSFDSFETGDYGYTF
TGTGCCAGCAGTTTTGACTCCTTTGAGACAGGGGACTATGGCTACACCTTC
>.|few|TRBJ2-7|16|TRBV18
CASSPSLTGSPYEQYF
TGTGCCAGCTCACCATCGCTAACAGGCAGCCCCTACGAGCAGTACTTC
>TRBD2|.|TRBJ2-7|15|TRBV7-9
CASSPAGSISYEQYF
TGTGCCAGCAGTCCAGCGGGGTCAATCTCCTACGAGCAGTACTTC
>.|.|TRBJ1-2|13|TRBV3-1/TRBV3-2
CASSLKGGFGYTF
TGTGCCAGCAGCCTCAAAGGAGGTTTTGGCTACACCTTC
>TRBD1|.|TRBJ1-1|14|TRBV7-9
CASSPTGGFTEAFF
TGTGCCAGCAGCCCGACAGGGGGGTTTACTGAAGCTTTCTTT
>.|.|TRBJ2-7|16|TRBV2
CASSGQGTPSISEQYF
TGTGCCAGCAGTGGACAAGGGACACCCTCAATAAGCGAGCAGTACTTC
>TRBD1|.|TRBJ2-7|15|TRBV7-9
CASSDLGQGNHEQYF
TGTGCCAGCAGCGACCTTGGACAGGGAAACCACGAGCAGTACTTC
>.|.|TRBJ1-2|14|TRBV3-1/TRBV3-2
CASSHYQGSYGYTF
TGTGCCAGCAGCCACTACCAGGGAAGCTATGGCTACACCTTC
>.|many|TRBJ1-6|14|TRBV6-5
CASSRIAYNSPLHF
TGTGCCAGCAGCCGGATAGCCTATAATTCACCCCTCCACTTT
>.|.|TRBJ1-5|16|TRBV19
CASTTPTWGSNQPQHF
TGTGCCAGTACCACCCCGACATGGGGGTCCAATCAGCCCCAGCATTTT
>.|.|TRBJ1-4|16|TRBV6-2/TRBV6-3
CASSYSLRGVEEKLFF
TGTGCCAGCAGTTACTCGTTGAGGGGCGTCGAGGAAAAACTGTTTTTT
>.|.|TRBJ1-6|14|TRBV6-5
CASRSAAYNSPLHF
TGTGCCAGCAGGTCCGCTGCCTATAATTCACCCCTCCACTTT
>TRBD1|.|TRBJ2-7|13|TRBV5-8
CASSRTGPYEQYF
TGTGCCAGCAGTCGGACAGGGCCCTACGAGCAGTACTTC
>TRBD1|few|TRBJ1-3|16|TRBV5-1
CASSRGQGGSGNTIYF
TGCGCCAGCAGCCGGGGACAGGGAGGCTCTGGAAACACCATATATTTT
>.|.|TRBJ1-3|14|TRBV9
CASSVSDSGNTIYF
TGTGCCAGCAGCGTCAGCGACTCTGGAAACACCATATATTTT
>.|.|TRBJ1-2|15|TRBV19
CASSIERGLGAGYTF
TGTGCCAGTAGTATCGAAAGAGGGTTAGGGGCTGGCTACACCTTC
>.|.|TRBJ1-6|15|TRBV4-1
CASSPTGTYNSPLHF
TGCGCCAGCAGCCCGACCGGGACCTATAATTCACCCCTCCACTTT
>.|.|TRBJ1-1|11|TRBV6-6
CASFFSREAFF
TGTGCCAGCTTCTTCAGCAGGGAGGCTTTCTTT
>.|.|TRBJ2-5|13|TRBV11-3
CASSFSLSETQYF
TGTGCCAGCAGCTTCTCCCTTAGTGAGACCCAGTACTTC
>.|.|TRBJ1-2|14|TRBV11-2
CASRENEFNYGYTF
TGTGCCAGCAGAGAGAACGAGTTTAACTATGGCTACACCTTC
>.|.|TRBJ1-5|15|TRBV19
CASSIGSQRNQPQHF
TGTGCCAGTAGTATAGGATCCCAACGCAATCAGCCCCAGCATTTT
>.|.|TRBJ1-3|13|TRBV28
CASSFLGGNTIYF
TGTGCCAGCTCCTTTTTGGGAGGAAACACCATATATTTT
>.|.|TRBJ2-7|14|TRBV5-1
CASSLGYRSYEQYF
TGCGCCAGCAGCTTGGGGTATAGGAGCTACGAGCAGTACTTC
>TRBD1|once|TRBJ1-6|17|TRBV5-1
CASSLATGVGSGSPLHF
TGCGCCAGCAGCTTGGCTACAGGGGTCGGTAGCGGTTCACCCCTCCACTTT
>TRBD1|.|TRBJ1-3|17|TRBV11-2
CASSSWTGGPSGNTIYF
TGTGCCAGCAGCTCATGGACAGGGGGCCCCTCTGGAAACACCATATATTTT
>.|few|TRBJ2-1|14|TRBV5-1
CASSLESHSNEQFF
TGCGCCAGCAGCTTGGAGTCCCACTCCAATGAGCAGTTCTTC
>.|once|TRBJ1-6|13|TRBV6-5
CASRDYSNSPLHF
TGTGCCAGCCGGGACTACAGTAATTCACCCCTCCACTTT